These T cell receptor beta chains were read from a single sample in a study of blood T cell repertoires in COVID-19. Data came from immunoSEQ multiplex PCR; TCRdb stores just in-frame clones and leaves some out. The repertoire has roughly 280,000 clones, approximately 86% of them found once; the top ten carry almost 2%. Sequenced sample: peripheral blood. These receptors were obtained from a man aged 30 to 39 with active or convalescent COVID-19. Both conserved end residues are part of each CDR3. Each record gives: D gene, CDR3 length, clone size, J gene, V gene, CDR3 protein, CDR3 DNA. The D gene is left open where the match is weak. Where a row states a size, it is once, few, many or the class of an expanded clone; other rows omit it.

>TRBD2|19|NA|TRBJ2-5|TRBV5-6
CASSLGLAGLAWGDKTQYF
TGTGCCAGCAGCTTGGGACTAGCGGGGTTGGCGTGGGGCGATAAGACCCAGTACTTC
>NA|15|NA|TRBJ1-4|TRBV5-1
CASSSSGGASEKLFF
TGCGCCAGCAGCTCGAGCGGGGGGGCGTCTGAAAAACTGTTTTTT
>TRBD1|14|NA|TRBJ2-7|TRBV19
CASSQAGGADEQYF
TGTGCCAGTAGTCAGGCAGGGGGCGCCGACGAGCAGTACTTC
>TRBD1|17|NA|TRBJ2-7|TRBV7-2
CASSLLPPAGGNYEQYF
TGTGCCAGCAGCTTACTACCCCCTGCAGGGGGTAACTACGAGCAGTACTTC
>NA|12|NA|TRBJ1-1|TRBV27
CASSTMGGSAFF
TGTGCCAGCAGCACGATGGGGGGGAGTGCTTTCTTT
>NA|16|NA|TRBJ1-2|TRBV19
CASSIDRGANNYGYTF
TGTGCCAGTAGTATAGATCGGGGGGCCAATAACTATGGCTACACCTTC
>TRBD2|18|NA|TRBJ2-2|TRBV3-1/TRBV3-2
CASSQGISGGPNTGELFF
TGTGCCAGCAGCCAAGGGATTAGCGGGGGGCCGAACACCGGGGAGCTGTTTTTT
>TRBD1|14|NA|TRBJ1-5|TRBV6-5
CASRETGSHQPQHF
TGTGCCAGCAGGGAGACAGGGAGTCATCAGCCCCAGCATTTT
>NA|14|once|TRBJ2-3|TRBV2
CASSEPGHTDTQYF
TGTGCCAGCAGTGAGCCCGGACACACAGATACGCAGTATTTT
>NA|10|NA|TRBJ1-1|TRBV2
CARTREMAFF
TGTGCCAGAACCCGGGAAATGGCTTTCTTT
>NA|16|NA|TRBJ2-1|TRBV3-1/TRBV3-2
CASSQDRASRRDEQFF
TGTGCCAGCAGCCAAGATAGGGCTAGCAGACGGGATGAGCAGTTCTTC
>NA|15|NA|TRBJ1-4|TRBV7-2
CASSPGDLANEKLFF
TGTGCCAGCAGCCCAGGGGATCTGGCCAATGAAAAACTGTTTTTT
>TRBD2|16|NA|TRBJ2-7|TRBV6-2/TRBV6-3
CASSRPSGGIAYEQYF
TGTGCCAGCAGTCGTCCGAGCGGGGGGATTGCCTACGAGCAGTACTTC
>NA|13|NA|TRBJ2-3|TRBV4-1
CASSQVYTDTQYF
TGCGCCAGCAGCCAAGTTTACACAGATACGCAGTATTTT
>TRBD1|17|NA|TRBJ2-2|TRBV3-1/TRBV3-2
CASSQDLRGRGTGELFF
TGTGCCAGCAGCCAAGATCTCAGGGGGCGCGGGACCGGGGAGCTGTTTTTT
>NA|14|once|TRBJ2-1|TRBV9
CASSVGGRYNEQFF
TGTGCCAGCAGCGTAGGAGGGAGGTACAATGAGCAGTTCTTC
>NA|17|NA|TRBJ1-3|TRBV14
CASSQVKGHSSGNTIYF
TGTGCCAGCAGCCAAGTAAAAGGACATTCCTCTGGAAACACCATATATTTT
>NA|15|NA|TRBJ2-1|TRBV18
CASSPTDGGRNEQFF
TGTGCCAGCTCTCCTACGGACGGAGGGCGCAATGAGCAGTTCTTC
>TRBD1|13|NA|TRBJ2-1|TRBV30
CAWSPDRDNEQFF
TGTGCCTGGAGCCCCGACAGGGACAATGAGCAGTTCTTC
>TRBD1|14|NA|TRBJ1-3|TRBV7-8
CASSKDRAGNTIYF
TGTGCCAGCAGCAAAGACAGGGCTGGAAACACCATATATTTT
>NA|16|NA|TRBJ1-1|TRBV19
CASSPDSGGWNTEAFF
TGTGCCAGTAGTCCTGACAGTGGGGGCTGGAACACTGAAGCTTTCTTT
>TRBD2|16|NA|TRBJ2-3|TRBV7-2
CASSSRASGDTDTQYF
TGTGCCAGCAGCTCCCGGGCTAGCGGGGACACAGATACGCAGTATTTT
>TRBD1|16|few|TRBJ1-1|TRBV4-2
CASSHGTGGTGTEAFF
TGTGCCAGCAGCCACGGGACAGGGGGCACGGGCACTGAAGCTTTCTTT
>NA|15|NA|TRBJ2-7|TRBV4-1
CASSRGGLSLYEQYF
TGCGCCAGCAGCCGGGGGGGCCTCTCTCTATACGAGCAGTACTTC
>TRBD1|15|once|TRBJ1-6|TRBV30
CAWSDLGQGNSPLHF
TGTGCCTGGAGTGACCTAGGACAGGGGAATTCACCCCTCCACTTT
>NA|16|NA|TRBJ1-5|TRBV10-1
CASSEIQGEANQPQHF
TGCGCCAGCAGTGAGATACAGGGTGAGGCCAATCAGCCCCAGCATTTT
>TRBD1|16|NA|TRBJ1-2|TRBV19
CASSEGGTGANYGYTF
TGTGCCAGTAGTGAGGGGGGGACAGGGGCAAACTATGGCTACACCTTC
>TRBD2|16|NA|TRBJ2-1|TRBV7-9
CASSLAASGGHNEQFF
TGTGCCAGCAGCTTAGCGGCTAGCGGGGGGCACAATGAGCAGTTCTTC
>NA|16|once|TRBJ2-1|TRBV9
CASSVAWGPSYNEQFF
TGTGCCAGCAGCGTAGCTTGGGGCCCCTCCTACAATGAGCAGTTCTTC
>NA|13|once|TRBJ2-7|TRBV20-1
CSASAGAPYEQYF
TGCAGTGCTAGTGCAGGGGCCCCCTACGAGCAGTACTTC
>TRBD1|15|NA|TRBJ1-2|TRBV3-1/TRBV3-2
CASSPHRGLNYGYTF
TGTGCCAGCAGCCCCCACAGGGGCCTTAACTATGGCTACACCTTC
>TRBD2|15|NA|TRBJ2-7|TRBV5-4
CASSWAGGGDYEQYF
TGTGCCAGCAGCTGGGCTGGCGGGGGGGACTACGAGCAGTACTTC
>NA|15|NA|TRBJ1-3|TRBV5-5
CASSLRQDSGNTIYF
TGTGCCAGCAGCTTGAGGCAGGACTCTGGAAACACCATATATTTT
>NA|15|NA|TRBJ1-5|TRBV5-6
CASSLAGWGNQPQHF
TGTGCCAGCAGCTTGGCCGGGTGGGGCAATCAGCCCCAGCATTTT
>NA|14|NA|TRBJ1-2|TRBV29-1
CSVEAGPRAYGYTF
TGCAGCGTTGAGGCGGGACCCCGTGCCTATGGCTACACCTTC
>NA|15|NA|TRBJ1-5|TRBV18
CASSPGTHGNQPQHF
TGTGCCAGCTCACCAGGGACTCATGGCAATCAGCCCCAGCATTTT
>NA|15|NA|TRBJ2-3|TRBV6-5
CASRASRGATDTQYF
TGTGCCAGCAGAGCAAGCAGGGGGGCCACAGATACGCAGTATTTT
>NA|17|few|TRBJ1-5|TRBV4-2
CASSQDLLIGEHQPQHF
TGTGCCAGCAGCCAAGATTTATTAATCGGAGAACATCAGCCCCAGCATTTT
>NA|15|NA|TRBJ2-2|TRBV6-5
CASSYFVANTGELFF
TGTGCCAGCAGTTACTTCGTCGCGAACACCGGGGAGCTGTTTTTT
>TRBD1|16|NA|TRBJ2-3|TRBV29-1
CSVWDWGQGVSDTQYF
TGCAGCGTTTGGGACTGGGGACAGGGGGTATCAGATACGCAGTATTTT
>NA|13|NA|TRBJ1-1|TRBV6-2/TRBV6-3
CASSKSTGFVAFF
TGTGCCAGCAGTAAATCTACAGGGTTTGTAGCTTTCTTT
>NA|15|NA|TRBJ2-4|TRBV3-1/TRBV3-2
CASSHTGGVKNIQYF
TGTGCCAGCAGCCATACAGGGGGGGTCAAAAACATTCAGTACTTC
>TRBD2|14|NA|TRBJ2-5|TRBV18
CASSLAGDQETQYF
TGTGCCAGCTCACTAGCGGGGGACCAAGAGACCCAGTACTTC
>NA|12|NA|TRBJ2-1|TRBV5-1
CASRPRENEQFF
TGCGCCAGCAGGCCCCGGGAAAATGAGCAGTTCTTC
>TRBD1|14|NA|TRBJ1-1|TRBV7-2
CASSSGQQNTEAFF
TGTGCCAGCAGTTCGGGACAGCAGAACACTGAAGCTTTCTTT
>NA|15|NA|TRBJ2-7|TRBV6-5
CASSYLRGTPYEQYF
TGTGCCAGCAGTTACCTCCGCGGGACCCCCTACGAGCAGTACTTC
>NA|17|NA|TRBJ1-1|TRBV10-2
CASSDMDRWIMNTEAFF
TGCGCCAGCAGTGATATGGACAGATGGATAATGAACACTGAAGCTTTCTTT
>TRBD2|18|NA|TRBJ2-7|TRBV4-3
CASSQDTGTSGGSYEQYF
TGCGCCAGCAGCCAAGATACTGGGACTAGCGGGGGGTCCTACGAGCAGTACTTC
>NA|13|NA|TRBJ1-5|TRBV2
CASRTQGFQPQHF
TGTGCCAGCAGGACACAGGGTTTTCAGCCCCAGCATTTT
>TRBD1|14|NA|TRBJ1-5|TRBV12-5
CASGLVQGSQPQHF
TGTGCTAGTGGTTTGGTACAGGGGTCTCAGCCCCAGCATTTT
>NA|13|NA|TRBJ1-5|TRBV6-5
CASSLGPPGAQHF
TGTGCCAGCTCCCTGGGGCCCCCAGGGGCCCAGCATTTT
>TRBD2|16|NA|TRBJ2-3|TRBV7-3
CASSLAGGASTDTQYF
TGTGCCAGCAGCTTAGCGGGGGGAGCTAGCACAGATACGCAGTATTTT
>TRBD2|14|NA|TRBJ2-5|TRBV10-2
CASELAGGSETQYF
TGCGCCAGCGAACTAGCGGGGGGGTCAGAGACCCAGTACTTC
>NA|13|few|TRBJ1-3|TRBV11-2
CASSLVTGNTIYF
TGTGCCAGCAGCTTAGTAACTGGAAACACCATATATTTT